This paragraph covers one T cell receptor beta chain sequence. Its antigen is currently unknown. The CDR3 runs 16 residues. Germline CDR1 MNHEY, CDR2 SMNVEV (reference sequence). The J segment lost 7 bases and the V segment lost 6 bases, leaving 13 bases of the junction unmatched. Autoimmune disease history or systemic immunosuppression excluded patients. This sample stems from a study of OX40 agonist ivuxolimab in advanced cancers. Across the study: A diagnosis of hepatocellular carcinoma, melanoma, renal cell or head and neck cancer was present in dose-escalation patients. Overall study results and limits: Dose levels from 0.1 to 3.0 mg/kg saw CD4+ and CD8+ blood T cells expand clonally by week 6. Nonresponders, in some cases, also had low normalized T-cell clonal expansion.

Only in-frame clones appear in the TCRdb table, and some are missing; sequencing was by immunoSEQ multiplex PCR. The data contain under 80,000 clones, 80% to 90% of them singletons. This TCR derives from an adult with an advanced solid tumor such as melanoma, head and neck, liver or kidney cancer. This specimen consisted of CD4+ or CD8+ T cells sorted from blood, obtained in a trial of the OX40 agonist ivuxolimab. This chain connects TRBV27 to TRBJ2-5, with 11 bases that match TRBD1. The CDR3 sequence: CASSPRTGGSGGTQYF. The CDR3 DNA reads TGTGCCAGCAGCCCGCGGACAGGGGGCAGTGGTGGGACCCAGTACTTC.